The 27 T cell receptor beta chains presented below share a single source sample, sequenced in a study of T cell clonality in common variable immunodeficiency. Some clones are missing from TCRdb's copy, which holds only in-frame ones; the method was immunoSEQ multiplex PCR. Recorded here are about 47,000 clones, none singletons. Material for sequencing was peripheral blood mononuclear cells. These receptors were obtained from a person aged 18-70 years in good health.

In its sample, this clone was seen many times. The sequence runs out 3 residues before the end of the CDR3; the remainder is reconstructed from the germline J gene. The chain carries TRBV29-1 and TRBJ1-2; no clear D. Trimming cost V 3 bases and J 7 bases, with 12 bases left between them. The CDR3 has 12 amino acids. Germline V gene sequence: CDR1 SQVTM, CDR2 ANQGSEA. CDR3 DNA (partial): TGCAGCGTTGATGGGCGGGCTGGTGGC. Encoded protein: CSVDGRAGG. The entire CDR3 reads CSVDGRAGGYTF.

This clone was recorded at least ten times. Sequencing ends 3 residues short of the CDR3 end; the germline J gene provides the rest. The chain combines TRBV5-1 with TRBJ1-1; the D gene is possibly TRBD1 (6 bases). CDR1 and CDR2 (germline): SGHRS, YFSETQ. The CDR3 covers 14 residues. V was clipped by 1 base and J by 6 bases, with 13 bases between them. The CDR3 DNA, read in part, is TGCGCCAGCAGCTTGTGGGGGCGAGTCGCTGAA. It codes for CASSLWGRVAE. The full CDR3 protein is CASSLWGRVAEAFF.

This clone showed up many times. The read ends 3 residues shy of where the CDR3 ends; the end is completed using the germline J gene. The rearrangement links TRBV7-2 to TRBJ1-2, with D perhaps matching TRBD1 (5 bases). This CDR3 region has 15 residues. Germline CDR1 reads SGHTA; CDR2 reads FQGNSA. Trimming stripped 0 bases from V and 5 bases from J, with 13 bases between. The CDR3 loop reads CASSLAGQGSYGYTF. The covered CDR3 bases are TGTGCCAGCAGCTTAGCAGGACAAGGGTCGTATGGC.

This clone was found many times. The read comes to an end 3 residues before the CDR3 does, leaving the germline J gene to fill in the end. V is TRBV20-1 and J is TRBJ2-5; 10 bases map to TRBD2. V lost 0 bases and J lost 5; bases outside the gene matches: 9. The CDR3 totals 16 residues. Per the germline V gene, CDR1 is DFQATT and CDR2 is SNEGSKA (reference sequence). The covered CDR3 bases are TGCAGTGCTAGAGATGTCACAGCGGGGGGGCTGGAGACC. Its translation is CSARDVTAGGLET. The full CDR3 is CSARDVTAGGLETQYF.

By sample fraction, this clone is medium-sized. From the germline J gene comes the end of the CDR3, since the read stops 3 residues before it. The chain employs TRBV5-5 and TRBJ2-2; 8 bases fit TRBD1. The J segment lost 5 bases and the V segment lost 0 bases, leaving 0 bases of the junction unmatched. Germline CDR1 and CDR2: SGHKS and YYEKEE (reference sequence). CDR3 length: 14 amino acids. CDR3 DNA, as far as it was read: TGTGCCAGCAGCTTGGGACAGGGGACCGGGGAG. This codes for CASSLGQGTGE. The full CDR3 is CASSLGQGTGELFF.

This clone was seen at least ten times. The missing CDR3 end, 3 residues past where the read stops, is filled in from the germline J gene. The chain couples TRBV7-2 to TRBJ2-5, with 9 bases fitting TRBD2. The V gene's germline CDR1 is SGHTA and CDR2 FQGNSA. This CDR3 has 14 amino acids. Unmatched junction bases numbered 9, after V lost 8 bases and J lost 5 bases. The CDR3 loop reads CASRTSAWGETQYF. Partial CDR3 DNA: TGTGCCAGCCGGACTAGCGCCTGGGGCGAGACC. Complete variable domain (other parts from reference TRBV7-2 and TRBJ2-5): GAGVSQSPSNKVTEKGKDVELRCDPISGHTALYWYRQSLGQGLEFLIYFQGNSAPDKSGLPSDRFSAERTGGSVSTLTIQRTQQEDSAVYLCASRTSAWGETQYFGPGTRLLVL.

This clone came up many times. The CDR3 reads CASTPLERGAPGELFF. Incomplete CDR3 DNA: TGTGCCAGCACCCCCCTTGAGCGGGGGGCCCCCGGGGAG. The chain joins TRBV6-2 or TRBV6-3 to TRBJ2-2, with 9 nucleotides matching TRBD2. Read data end 3 residues before the CDR3 end; the end is taken from the germline J gene. Germline assignment: CDR1 MNHEY and CDR2 SVGEGT. V lost 7 bases, J lost 6 bases, and 12 bases stayed unmatched. This CDR3 is built from 16 residues.

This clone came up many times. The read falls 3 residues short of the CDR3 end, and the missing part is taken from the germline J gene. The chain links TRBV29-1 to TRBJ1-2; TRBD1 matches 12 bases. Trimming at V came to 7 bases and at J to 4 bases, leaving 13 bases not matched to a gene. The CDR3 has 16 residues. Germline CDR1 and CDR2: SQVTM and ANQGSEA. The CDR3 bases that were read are TGCAGCGCGGAGACCAGGGGACAGGGGGCGGCCTATGGC. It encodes CSAETRGQGAAYG. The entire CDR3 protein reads CSAETRGQGAAYGYTF.

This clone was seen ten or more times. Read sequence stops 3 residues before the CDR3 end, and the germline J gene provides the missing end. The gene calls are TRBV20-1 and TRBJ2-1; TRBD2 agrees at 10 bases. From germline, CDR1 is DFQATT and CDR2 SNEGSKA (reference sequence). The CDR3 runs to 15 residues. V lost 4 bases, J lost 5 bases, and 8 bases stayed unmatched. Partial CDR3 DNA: TGCAGTGCTACCTCCGTTAGCGGGGGGAACAATGAG. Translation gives CSATSVSGGNNE. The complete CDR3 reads CSATSVSGGNNEQFF.

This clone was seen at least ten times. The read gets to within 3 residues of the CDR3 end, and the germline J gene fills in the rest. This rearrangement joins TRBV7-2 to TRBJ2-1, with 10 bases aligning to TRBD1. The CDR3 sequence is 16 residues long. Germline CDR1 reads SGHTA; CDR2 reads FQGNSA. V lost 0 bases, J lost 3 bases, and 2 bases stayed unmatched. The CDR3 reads CASSLAGDRGYNEQFF. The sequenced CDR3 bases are TGTGCCAGCAGCTTAGCCGGGGACAGGGGCTACAATGAG. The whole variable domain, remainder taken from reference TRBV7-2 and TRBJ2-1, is GAGVSQSPSNKVTEKGKDVELRCDPISGHTALYWYRQSLGQGLEFLIYFQGNSAPDKSGLPSDRFSAERTGGSVSTLTIQRTQQEDSAVYLCASSLAGDRGYNEQFFGPGTRLTVL.

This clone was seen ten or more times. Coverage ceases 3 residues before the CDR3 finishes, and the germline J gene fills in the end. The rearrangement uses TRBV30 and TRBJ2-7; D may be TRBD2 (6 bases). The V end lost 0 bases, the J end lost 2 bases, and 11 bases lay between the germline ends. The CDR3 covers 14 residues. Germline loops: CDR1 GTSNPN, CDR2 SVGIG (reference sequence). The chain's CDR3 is CAWSVVGEAYEQYF. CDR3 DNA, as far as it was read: TGTGCCTGGAGTGTAGTCGGGGAGGCCTACGAG.

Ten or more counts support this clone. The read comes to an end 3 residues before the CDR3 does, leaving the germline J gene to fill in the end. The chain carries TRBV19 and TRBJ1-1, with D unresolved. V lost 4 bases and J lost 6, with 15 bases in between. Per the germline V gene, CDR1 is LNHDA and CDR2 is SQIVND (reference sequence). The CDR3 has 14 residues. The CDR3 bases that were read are TGTGCCAGTAGTACCTTCTCTCAGGTCGCTGAA. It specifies CASSTFSQVAE. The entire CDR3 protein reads CASSTFSQVAEAFF.

CDR3: CASSLNPGQGHDYTF. CDR3 bases read: TGTGCCAGCAGCTTAAACCCGGGACAGGGGCACGAC. The chain couples TRBV7-9 to TRBJ1-2; 10 bases are shared with TRBD1. The DNA ends 3 residues before the CDR3 does, and the rest of the CDR3 is filled in from the germline J gene. Germline lookup yields CDR1 SEHNR and CDR2 FQNEAQ (reference sequence). This CDR3 contains 15 residues.

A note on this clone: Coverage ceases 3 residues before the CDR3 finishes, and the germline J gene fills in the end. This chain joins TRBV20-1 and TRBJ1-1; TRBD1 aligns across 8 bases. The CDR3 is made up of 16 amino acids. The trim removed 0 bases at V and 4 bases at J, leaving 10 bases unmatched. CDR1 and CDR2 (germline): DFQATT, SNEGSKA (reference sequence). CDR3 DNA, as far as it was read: TGCAGTGCTAGAGATGGACAGGGCCAGCAGGGCACTGAA. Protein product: CSARDGQGQQGTE. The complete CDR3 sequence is CSARDGQGQQGTEAFF.

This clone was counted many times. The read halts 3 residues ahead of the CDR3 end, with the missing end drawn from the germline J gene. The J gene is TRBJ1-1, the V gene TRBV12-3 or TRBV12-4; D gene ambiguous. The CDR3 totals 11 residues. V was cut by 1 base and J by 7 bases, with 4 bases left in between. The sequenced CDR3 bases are TGTGCCAGCAGTTTAGACAGTGAA. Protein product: CASSLDSE. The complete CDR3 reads CASSLDSEAFF.

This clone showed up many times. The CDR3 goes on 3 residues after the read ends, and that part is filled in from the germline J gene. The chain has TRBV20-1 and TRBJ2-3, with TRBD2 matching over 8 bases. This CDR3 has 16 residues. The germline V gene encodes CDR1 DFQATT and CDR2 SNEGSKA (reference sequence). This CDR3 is CSARDRGGAYQETQYF. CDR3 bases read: TGCAGTGCTAGAGATCGGGGGGGAGCCTACCAAGAGACG.

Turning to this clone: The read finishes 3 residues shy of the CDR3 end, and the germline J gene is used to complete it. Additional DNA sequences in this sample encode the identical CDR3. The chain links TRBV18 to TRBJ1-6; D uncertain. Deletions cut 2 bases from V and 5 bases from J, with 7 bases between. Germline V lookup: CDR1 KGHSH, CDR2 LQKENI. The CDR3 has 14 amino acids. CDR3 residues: CASSPGQNNSPLHF. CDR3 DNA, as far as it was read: TGTGCCAGCTCACCAGGTCAGAATAATTCACCC.

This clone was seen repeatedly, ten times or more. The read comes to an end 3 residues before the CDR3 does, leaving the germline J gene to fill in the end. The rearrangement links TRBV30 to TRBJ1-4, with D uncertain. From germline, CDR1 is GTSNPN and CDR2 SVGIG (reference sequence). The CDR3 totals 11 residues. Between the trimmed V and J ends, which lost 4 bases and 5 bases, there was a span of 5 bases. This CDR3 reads CAWTRNEKLFF. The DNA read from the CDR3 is TGTGCCTGGACGCGGAATGAAAAA. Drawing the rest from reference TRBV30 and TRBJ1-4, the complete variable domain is SQTIHQWPATLVQPVGSPLSLECTVEGTSNPNLYWYRQAAGRGLQLLFYSVGIGQISSEVPQNLSASRPQDRQFILSSKKLLLSDSGFYLCAWTRNEKLFFGSGTQLSVL.

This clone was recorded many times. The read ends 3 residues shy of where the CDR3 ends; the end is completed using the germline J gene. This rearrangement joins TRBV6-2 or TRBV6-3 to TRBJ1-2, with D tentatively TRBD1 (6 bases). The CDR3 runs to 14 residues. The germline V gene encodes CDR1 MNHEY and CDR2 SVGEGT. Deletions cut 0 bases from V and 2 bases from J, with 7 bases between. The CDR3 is CASSYSGANYGYTF. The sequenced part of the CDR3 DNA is TGTGCCAGCAGTTACTCGGGGGCCAACTATGGC.

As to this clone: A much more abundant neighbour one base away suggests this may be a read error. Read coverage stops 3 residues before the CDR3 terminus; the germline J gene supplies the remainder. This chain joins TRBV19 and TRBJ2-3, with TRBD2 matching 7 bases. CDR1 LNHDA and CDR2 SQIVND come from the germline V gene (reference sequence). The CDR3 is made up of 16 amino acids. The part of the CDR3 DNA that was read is TGTGCCAGGGGAGGGGCGTTTCTCAATAGCAATCAGCCG. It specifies CARGGAFLNSNQP. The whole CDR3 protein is CARGGAFLNSNQPQYF. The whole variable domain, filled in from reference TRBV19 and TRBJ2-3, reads DGGITQSPKYLFRKEGQNVTLSCEQNLNHDAMYWYRQDPGQGLRLIYYSQIVNDFQKGDIAEGYSVSREKKESFPLTVTSAQKNPTAFYLCARGGAFLNSNQPQYFGPGTRLTVL.

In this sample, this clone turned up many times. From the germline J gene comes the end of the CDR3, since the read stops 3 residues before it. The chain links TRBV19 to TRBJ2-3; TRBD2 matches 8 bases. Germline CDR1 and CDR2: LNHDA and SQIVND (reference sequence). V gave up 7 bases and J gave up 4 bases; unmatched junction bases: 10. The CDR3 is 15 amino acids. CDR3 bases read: TGTGCCAGTATGGACACCGGGACTAGGGCAGATACG. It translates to CASMDTGTRADT. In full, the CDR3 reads CASMDTGTRADTQYF.

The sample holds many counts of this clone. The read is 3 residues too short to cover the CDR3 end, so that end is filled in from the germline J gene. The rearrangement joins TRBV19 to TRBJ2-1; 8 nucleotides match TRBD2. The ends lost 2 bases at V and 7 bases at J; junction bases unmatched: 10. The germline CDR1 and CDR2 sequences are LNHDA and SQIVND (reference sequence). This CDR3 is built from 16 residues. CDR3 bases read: TGTGCCAGTAGTATATGGGCCGGGGGGGCTTTTAATGAG. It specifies CASSIWAGGAFNE. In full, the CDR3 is CASSIWAGGAFNEQFF.

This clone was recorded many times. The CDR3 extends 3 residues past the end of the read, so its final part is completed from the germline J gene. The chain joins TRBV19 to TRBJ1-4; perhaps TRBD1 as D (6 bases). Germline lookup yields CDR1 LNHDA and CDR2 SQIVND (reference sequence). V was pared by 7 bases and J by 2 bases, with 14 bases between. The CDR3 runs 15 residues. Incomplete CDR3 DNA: TGTGCCAGTACGTCAGGGGTCAGGACTAATGAAAAA. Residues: CASTSGVRTNEK. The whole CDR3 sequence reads CASTSGVRTNEKLFF.

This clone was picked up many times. The CDR3 sequence: CASSPLNRHYGYTF. CDR3 DNA (partial): TGTGCCAGCTCACCACTGAACAGACACTATGGC. This chain joins TRBV18 and TRBJ1-2; no definite D call. Coverage ceases 3 residues before the CDR3 finishes, and the germline J gene fills in the end. Germline CDR1 is KGHSH and CDR2 is LQKENI. Deletions cut 1 base from V and 3 bases from J, with 9 bases between. The CDR3 spans 14 residues.

The DNA read from the CDR3 is TGTGCCACCAAATCCGGGGGGGCAATCTACAATGAC. This codes for CATKSGGAIYND. In full, the CDR3 is CATKSGGAIYNDYTF. The genes are TRBV19 and TRBJ1-2; a possible D gene is TRBD1 (6 bases). Read sequence stops 3 residues before the CDR3 end, and the germline J gene provides the missing end. The CDR3 length is 15 residues. Germline V lookup: CDR1 LNHDA, CDR2 SQIVND (reference sequence). Looking up the rest from reference TRBV19 and TRBJ1-2 gives the full variable domain: DGGITQSPKYLFRKEGQNVTLSCEQNLNHDAMYWYRQDPGQGLRLIYYSQIVNDFQKGDIAEGYSVSREKKESFPLTVTSAQKNPTAFYLCATKSGGAIYNDYTFGSGTRLTVV.

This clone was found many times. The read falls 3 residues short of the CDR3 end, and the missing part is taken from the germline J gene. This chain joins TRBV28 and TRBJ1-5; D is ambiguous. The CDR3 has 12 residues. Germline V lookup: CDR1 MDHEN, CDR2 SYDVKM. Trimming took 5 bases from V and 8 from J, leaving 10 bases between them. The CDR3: CASSPRGKPQHF. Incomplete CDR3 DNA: TGTGCCAGCAGTCCCCGCGGGAAGCCC.

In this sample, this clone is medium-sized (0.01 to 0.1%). The DNA read from the CDR3 is TGCGCCACGTTGGACAGGGTTACAGATACG. Protein: CATLDRVTDT. The CDR3 reads in full as CATLDRVTDTQYF. The V call is TRBV10-1, the J call TRBJ2-3, with 8 positions matching TRBD1. The read gets to within 3 residues of the CDR3 end, and the germline J gene fills in the rest. CDR3 length equals 13 residues. In germline, CDR1 is WNHNN, CDR2 SYGVQD (reference sequence). V trimming: 10 bases; J trimming: 3 bases; junction bases outside the gene matches: 6.